These T cell receptor beta chains were read from a single sample in a study of T cell repertoires in aging, cancer and after chemotherapy. Via MiXCR, TCRdb re-called the multiplex PCR reads, giving one row per CDR3 protein. The top ten clones hold roughly 17% of a sample with around 20,000 distinct CDR3 sequences, 35% to 40% of them seen once. The sequencing input was blood. The origin of the receptors is a human donor with a solid tumor. The CDR3 runs from the conserved cysteine through the conserved F or W. A D gene is named only where the DNA matches it firmly. Clone sizes are given selectively: once, few, many, or a class where the clone is expanded.

j_call d_call v_call clone_size cdr3_aa cdr3_nt
TRBJ2-5 - TRBV5-1 once CASSAGVRETQYF TGCGCCAGCAGCGCTGGGGTTCGGGAGACCCAGTACTTC
TRBJ1-1 TRBD1 TRBV29-1 few CSARTGITEAFF TGCAGCGCTAGGACAGGGATAACTGAAGCTTTCTTT
TRBJ2-7 TRBD2 TRBV28 - CASSFLIGGRSSYEQYF TGTGCCAGCAGTTTTTTAATAGGCGGGAGGAGCTCCTACGAGCAGTACTTC
TRBJ1-6 - TRBV5-4 few CASSSGGSGNSPLHF TGTGCCAGCAGCTCCGGAGGATCTGGCAATTCACCCCTCCACTTT
TRBJ2-3 - TRBV19 medium-sized CASSISGSTDTQYF TGTGCCAGTAGTATAAGCGGGAGCACAGATACGCAGTATTTT
TRBJ2-3 TRBD2 TRBV29-1 medium-sized CSVGSTSGRTHTQYF TGCAGCGTTGGATCGACTAGCGGGAGGACCCATACGCAGTATTTT
TRBJ1-4 TRBD1 TRBV9 - CASSATGTESEKLFF TGTGCCAGCAGCGCAACCGGGACAGAGAGTGAAAAACTGTTTTTT
TRBJ2-7 - TRBV12-3/TRBV12-4 - CASSLGQGPYEQYF TGTGCCAGCAGTTTAGGCCAGGGTCCCTACGAGCAGTACTTC
TRBJ2-1 - TRBV7-6 - CASSRVGDAYNEQFF TGTGCCAGCAGTAGAGTAGGGGACGCCTACAATGAGCAGTTCTTC
TRBJ1-1 - TRBV6-1 - CAVKWVNTEAFF TGTGCCGTGAAGTGGGTGAACACTGAAGCTTTCTTT
TRBJ2-5 TRBD1 TRBV7-9 - CASSPGGEGAKTQYF TGTGCCAGCAGCCCAGGAGGAGAGGGGGCGAAGACCCAGTACTTC
TRBJ1-1 - TRBV18 - CASSPSKGFNTEAFF TGTGCCAGCTCACCAAGTAAGGGGTTCAACACTGAAGCTTTCTTT
TRBJ2-3 TRBD2 TRBV15 - CATSRGNSGSTDTQYF TGTGCCACCAGCAGAGGTAATAGCGGGAGCACAGATACGCAGTATTTT
TRBJ2-7 - TRBV19 few CASSPTGSSYEQYF TGTGCCAGTAGCCCGACAGGAAGCTCCTACGAGCAGTACTTC
TRBJ2-5 - TRBV27 few CASSLSSRGETQYF TGTGCCAGCAGTTTATCGTCCAGGGGTGAGACCCAGTACTTC
TRBJ1-5 - TRBV19 - CASSIGGSNQPQHF TGTGCCAGTAGTATAGGGGGAAGCAATCAGCCCCAGCATTTT
TRBJ2-2 - TRBV7-9 - CASSFGGELFF TGTGCCAGCAGCTTTGGCGGGGAGCTGTTTTTT
TRBJ1-5 - TRBV6-1 - CASSARGDQPQHF TGTGCCAGCAGTGCGAGGGGAGATCAGCCCCAGCATTTT
TRBJ2-7 - TRBV15 few CATSRGQDAYEQYF TGTGCCACCAGCCGGGGACAAGACGCCTACGAGCAGTACTTC
TRBJ2-2 TRBD1 TRBV4-2 - CASFAGTGDTGELFF TGTGCCAGCTTCGCCGGGACAGGGGACACCGGGGAGCTGTTTTTT
TRBJ2-3 - TRBV7-9 few CASSVRGADTQYF TGTGCCAGCAGCGTACGGGGGGCCGATACGCAGTATTTT
TRBJ2-3 - TRBV27 few CASTPLGGGQEDTQYF TGTGCCAGCACCCCCCTAGGGGGGGGGCAGGAAGATACGCAGTATTTT
TRBJ2-7 - TRBV20-1 - CSARGGDPYEQYF TGCAGTGCTAGAGGGGGTGACCCCTACGAGCAGTACTTC
TRBJ2-7 TRBD2 TRBV13 - CASSLRTSGRASEQYF TGTGCCAGCAGCTTAAGGACTAGCGGGAGGGCCAGCGAGCAGTACTTC
TRBJ1-2 - TRBV15 medium-sized CATSPVRVNYGYTF TGTGCCACCAGCCCAGTCAGGGTAAACTATGGCTACACCTTC
TRBJ2-3 - TRBV11-2 few CASSLDLGRSTDTQYF TGTGCCAGCAGCTTAGATCTGGGACGAAGCACAGATACGCAGTATTTT
TRBJ2-1 TRBD1 TRBV14 - CASSQMSGTARFF TGTGCCAGCAGCCAAATGTCCGGGACAGCCAGATTCTTC
TRBJ1-1 TRBD1 TRBV14 - CASSQGTGGEAFF TGTGCCAGCAGCCAAGGGACAGGGGGCGAAGCTTTCTTT